The subject of this entry is one T cell receptor (beta chain). The antigen is unknown. Researchers gathered lesional scalp punch biopsies and peripheral blood from patients with alopecia areata. CD4+ and CD8+ T cells were sorted from PBMCs stained for CD3, CD4 and CD8. This specimen comes from a study of CD8+ T cells in alopecia areata. Study-wide results and caveats: Alopecia totalis/universalis scalp especially showed more expanded CD8+ clones than normal scalp.

Once RNA had been extracted, it was reverse transcribed into cDNA to act as the sequencing template. Here immunoSEQ multiplex PCR was the method, and the copy in TCRdb shows in-frame clones only, minus some. In the table there are approximately 150,000 clones, 40% to 55% of which are singletons. The CDR3 runs 13 residues. Germline loops: CDR1 MGHDK, CDR2 SYGVNS. The V end was cut by 8 bases, the J end by 2 bases, with 13 bases between. The receptor was isolated from a human donor with alopecia areata. The sample here was CD4+ T cells sorted from blood, taken at week 0. The rearrangement uses TRBV25-1 and TRBJ2-7, with D possibly TRBD1 on 5 matching bases. CDR3 nucleotide sequence: TGTGCCAGCGGGGCCTTACGAACCTACGAGCAGTACTTC. The encoded protein is CASGALRTYEQYF.